This TCR beta chain was sequenced in a study of cytomegalovirus exposure and HLA in healthy donors. Notes on the study in general: Across donors, sequencing depth was assumed by presence/absence analyses to be roughly uniform. CMV serostatus was the only recorded immune exposure for donors. A missense variant in DCLRE1C was later tied to TCR beta V- and J-gene trimming.

V lost 5 bases to trimming and J lost 7 bases; unmatched junction nucleotides: 7. From germline, CDR1 is SGHAT and CDR2 FQNNGV. The CDR3 loop spans 13 amino acids. A note on this clone: Its antigen is not known.

This PCR relied on a set of 60 Vbeta primers and 13 Jbeta primers. Libraries were prepared by immunoSEQ multiplex PCR; TCRdb keeps only in-frame clonotypes and omits some of them. The top ten hold about 13% of the sample, which has approximately 140,000 clones, about 83% seen once. This receptor was obtained from a man between 40 and 49 years old in good health and CMV-seropositive. The chain is built from TRBV11-2 and TRBJ2-7; 8 positions match TRBD2. The specimen sequenced was PBMCs. The DNA of the CDR3 is TGTGCCAGCAGCCACGGGGGGGCGCGTGAGCAGTACTTC. This gives the protein CASSHGGAREQYF.